This T cell receptor beta chain was documented in a study of cytomegalovirus exposure and HLA in healthy donors. This CDR3 is 13 amino acids long. Germline V gene lookup returns CDR1 SGHRS and CDR2 YFSETQ. V was trimmed by 0 bases and J by 8 bases, leaving 11 bases between them. Use of 60 Vbeta and 13 Jbeta primers characterized the PCR. Profiled with immunoSEQ multiplex PCR; TCRdb holds only in-frame clones, not every one. Among under 200,000 clones listed, roughly 65% were seen once. Concerning this clone: Its antigen is currently unknown.

Study findings and constraints: High specificity and sensitivity for cytomegalovirus status were reported for the classifier.

The sequence was collected from a woman aged 18-29 years in good health and CMV-seropositive. This chain connects TRBV5-1 to TRBJ1-2, with D possibly TRBD1 on 6 matching bases. Sequenced material: PBMCs. The CDR3 loop is CASSLAGARGYTF. Written as DNA, the CDR3 is TGCGCCAGCAGCTTGGCAGGGGCTCGGGGCTACACCTTC.